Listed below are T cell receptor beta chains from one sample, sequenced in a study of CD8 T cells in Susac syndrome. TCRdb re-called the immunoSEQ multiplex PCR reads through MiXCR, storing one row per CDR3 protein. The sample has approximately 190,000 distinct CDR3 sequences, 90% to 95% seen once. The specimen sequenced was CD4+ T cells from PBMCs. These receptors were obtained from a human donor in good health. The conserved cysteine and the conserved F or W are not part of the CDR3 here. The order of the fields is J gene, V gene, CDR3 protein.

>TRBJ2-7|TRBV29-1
SVDGGQYYEQY
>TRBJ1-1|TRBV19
ASGEQRAMNTEAF
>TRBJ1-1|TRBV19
ASSMEGRNAEAF
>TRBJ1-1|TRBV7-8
ASSPGKAEAF
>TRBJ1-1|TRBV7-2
ASSLDGTEAF
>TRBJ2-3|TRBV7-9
ASSSRAFGTDTQY
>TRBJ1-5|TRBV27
ASSPRGFNQPQH
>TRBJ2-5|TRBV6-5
ASSQVGGETQY
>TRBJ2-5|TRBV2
ARGGQGLRETQY
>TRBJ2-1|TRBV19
ASSSQRGGLGNEQF
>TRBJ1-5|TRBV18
ASSPTRDGNQPQH
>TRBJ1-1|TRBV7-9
ASSLGGQGATEAF
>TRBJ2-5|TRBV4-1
ASSQDLAGGQETQY
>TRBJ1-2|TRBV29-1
SFRQGFYGYT
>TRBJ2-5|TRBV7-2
ASRVNQETQY
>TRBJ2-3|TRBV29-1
SVSEGLALADTQY
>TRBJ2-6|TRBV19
ASKRIGANVLT
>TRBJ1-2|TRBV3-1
ASSQDIKVGYT
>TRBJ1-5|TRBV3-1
ASSQDGGARPQH
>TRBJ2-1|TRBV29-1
SVDPPGTSGGEQF
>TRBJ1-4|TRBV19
ASRRAGNEKLF
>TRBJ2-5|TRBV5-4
ASSLGPFQETQY
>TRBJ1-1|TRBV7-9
ASSLEQTEAF
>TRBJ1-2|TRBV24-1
ATSDLGGTGYT
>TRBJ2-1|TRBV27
ASSSQGFPYNEQF
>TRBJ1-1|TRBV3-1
ASRPTRDRGREVF
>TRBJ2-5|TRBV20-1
SAPLAGLGETQY
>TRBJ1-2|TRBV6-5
ASSLTGEYGYT
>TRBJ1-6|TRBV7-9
ASSLAGPGAPLH
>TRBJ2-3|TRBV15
ATSERGPTDTQY
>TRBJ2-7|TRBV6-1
ASLLGAIYEQY
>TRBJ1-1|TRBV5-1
ASSPYLGTEAF
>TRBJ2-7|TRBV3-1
ASSQGLAGTPTRYEQY
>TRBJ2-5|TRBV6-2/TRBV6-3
ASSLPPGTSLETQY
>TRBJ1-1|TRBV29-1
SVEEGAITEAF
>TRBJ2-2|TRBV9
ASSPQTGEGTGELF
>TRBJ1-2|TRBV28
ASSSRQGPSYGYT
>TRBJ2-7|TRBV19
ASSPGLISYEQY